This T cell receptor (beta chain) was identified in a study of cytomegalovirus exposure and HLA in healthy donors. Study-wide findings and caveats: TCR beta chain V- and J-gene trimming was linked, in a later analysis, to a missense variant in DCLRE1C.

Unmatched junction bases numbered 5, after V lost 6 bases and J lost 3 bases. The CDR3 spans 14 residues. CDR1 and CDR2 (germline): MNHNS, SASEGT. This clone was seen just once. Its target is unknown. A multiplex PCR was run with 60 Vbeta primers and 13 Jbeta primers. Generated by immunoSEQ multiplex PCR, the TCRdb table keeps only in-frame clones and is missing some. The data show 45,000 to 70,000 clones, just under 85% seen once. Donors consisted of healthy bone marrow donors. The TCR comes from a man aged 50 to 60 in good health and CMV-seronegative. The rearrangement joins TRBV6-1 to TRBJ2-4, with 7 nucleotides matching TRBD2. Sequencing used PBMCs. The CDR3 reads CASRKTGGKNIQYF. As DNA, the CDR3 is TGTGCCAGCAGAAAAACGGGAGGCAAAAACATTCAGTACTTC.